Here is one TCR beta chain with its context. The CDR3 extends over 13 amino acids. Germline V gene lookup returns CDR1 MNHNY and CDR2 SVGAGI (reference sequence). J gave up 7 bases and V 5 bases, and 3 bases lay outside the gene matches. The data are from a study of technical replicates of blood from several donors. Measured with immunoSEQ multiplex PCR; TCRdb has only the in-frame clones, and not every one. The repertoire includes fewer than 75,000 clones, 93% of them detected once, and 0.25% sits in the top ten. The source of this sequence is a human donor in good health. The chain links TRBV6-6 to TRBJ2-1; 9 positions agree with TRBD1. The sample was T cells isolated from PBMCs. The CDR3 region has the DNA TGTGCCAGCAGTACCGGGACAGGGAATGAGCAGTTCTTC. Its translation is CASSTGTGNEQFF.